Listed below are T cell receptor beta chains from one sample, sequenced in a study of graft-versus-host responses after intestinal transplantation. Assay: immunoSEQ multiplex PCR; the TCRdb copy retains only in-frame clones and omits some. The sample shows 35,000 to 50,000 clones, about 93% of them seen only once. These receptors' antigens are unknown. The specimen comprised unstimulated CD8+ T cells sorted from spleen or lymph node cells, sampled before transplant. These receptor sequences come from a human donor who was the organ donor for an intestinal transplant. Both conserved end residues are part of each CDR3. The order of the fields is J gene, D gene, V gene, clone size, CDR3 DNA, CDR3 protein. The D gene is left open where the match is weak. Some rows mark clone size as missing; the rest say once, few, many or name a class of expanded clone.

j_gene: TRBJ2-3
d_gene: TRBD1
v_gene: TRBV6-6
abundance: once
CDR3nt: TGTGCCAGCAGCCCCCGGGGACAGATCACAGATACGCAGTATTTT
CDR3aa: CASSPRGQITDTQYF

j_gene: TRBJ2-3
d_gene: .
v_gene: TRBV9
abundance: .
CDR3nt: TGTGCCAGCAGCGTAAACAGGGAGTCCGGGACTCAGATAGATACGCAGTATTTT
CDR3aa: CASSVNRESGTQIDTQYF

j_gene: TRBJ2-5
d_gene: .
v_gene: TRBV28
abundance: .
CDR3nt: TGTGCCAGCAGTCCATGGGGACTTCGGAAAGAGACCCAGTACTTC
CDR3aa: CASSPWGLRKETQYF

j_gene: TRBJ2-1
d_gene: .
v_gene: TRBV27
abundance: .
CDR3nt: TGTGCCAGCGGTTCCTCCAATGAGCAGTTCTTC
CDR3aa: CASGSSNEQFF

j_gene: TRBJ2-7
d_gene: TRBD2
v_gene: TRBV18
abundance: .
CDR3nt: TGTGCCAGCTCACCACTGCCGGGACTAGCGGGCGACGAGCAGTACTTC
CDR3aa: CASSPLPGLAGDEQYF

j_gene: TRBJ1-4
d_gene: .
v_gene: TRBV7-3
abundance: .
CDR3nt: TGTGCCAGCAGCTTATGTCGGCGTAATGAAAAACTGTTTTTT
CDR3aa: CASSLCRRNEKLFF

j_gene: TRBJ2-7
d_gene: TRBD1
v_gene: TRBV19
abundance: .
CDR3nt: TGTGCCAGTAGTACCGGACAGGGGGCTTACGAGCAGTACTTC
CDR3aa: CASSTGQGAYEQYF

j_gene: TRBJ1-6
d_gene: .
v_gene: TRBV25-1
abundance: .
CDR3nt: TGTGCCAGCAGTGAATCTGGGGGGTACCCCCTCCACTTT
CDR3aa: CASSESGGYPLHF

j_gene: TRBJ1-5
d_gene: .
v_gene: TRBV4-1
abundance: .
CDR3nt: TGCGCCAGCAGCCAAAGAAGGTCCTGCAATCAGCCCCAGCATTTT
CDR3aa: CASSQRRSCNQPQHF

j_gene: TRBJ2-1
d_gene: .
v_gene: TRBV13
abundance: .
CDR3nt: TGTGCCAGCAGCTTAGGCCGAAGCGATGAGCAGTTCTTC
CDR3aa: CASSLGRSDEQFF